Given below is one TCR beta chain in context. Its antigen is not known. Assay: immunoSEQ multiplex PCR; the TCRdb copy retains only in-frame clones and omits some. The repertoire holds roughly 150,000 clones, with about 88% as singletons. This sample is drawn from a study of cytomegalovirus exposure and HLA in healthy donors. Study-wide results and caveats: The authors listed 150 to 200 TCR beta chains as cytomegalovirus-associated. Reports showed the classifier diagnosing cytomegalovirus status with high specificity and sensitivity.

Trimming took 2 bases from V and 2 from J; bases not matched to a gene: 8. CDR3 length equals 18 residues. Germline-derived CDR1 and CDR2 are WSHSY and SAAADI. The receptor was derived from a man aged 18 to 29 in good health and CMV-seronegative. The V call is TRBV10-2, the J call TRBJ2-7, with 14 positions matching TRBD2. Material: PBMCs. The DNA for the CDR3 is TGCGCCAGCAGTGAGGGGTCGCTGGGACTAGCGGGAGCCTACGAGCAGTACTTC. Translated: CASSEGSLGLAGAYEQYF.